These T cell receptor beta chains were read from a single sample in a study of early T cells in non-severe SARS-CoV-2 infection. A single record per CDR3 protein comes from TCRdb applying MiXCR to the 5' RACE reads. Here the sample spans some 110,000 distinct CDR3 sequences, 15% being singletons. Sequenced input: whole blood. Source of these receptors: an adult who was a healthcare worker with PCR-confirmed SARS-CoV-2 infection or an uninfected control (not recorded which). Each CDR3 is given with its conserved first and last residue. Each record gives: D gene, clone size, V gene, J gene, CDR3 DNA, CDR3 protein. The D gene is left open where the match is weak. Clone size is shown for a subset of rows, as once, few, many or a class of expanded clone.

D gene: NA
clone size: few
V gene: TRBV7-9
J gene: TRBJ2-2
CDR3 DNA: TGTGCCAGCAGCTTAGGAGGGGCTGGAACCGGGGAGCTGTTTTTT
CDR3 protein: CASSLGGAGTGELFF

D gene: NA
clone size: few
V gene: TRBV7-2
J gene: TRBJ1-3
CDR3 DNA: TGTGCCAGCAGCCGGATTATTTTTAGCTCTGGAAACACCATATATTTT
CDR3 protein: CASSRIIFSSGNTIYF

D gene: TRBD1
clone size: NA
V gene: TRBV3-1
J gene: TRBJ1-1
CDR3 DNA: TGTGCCAGCAGGGGACAGGGCAACACTGAAGCTTTCTTT
CDR3 protein: CASRGQGNTEAFF

D gene: NA
clone size: few
V gene: TRBV6-2/TRBV6-3
J gene: TRBJ1-4
CDR3 DNA: TGTGCCAGCAGTCCCGCGACGGGTGGGAAACTGTTTTTT
CDR3 protein: CASSPATGGKLFF

D gene: TRBD1
clone size: few
V gene: TRBV3-1
J gene: TRBJ1-1
CDR3 DNA: TGTGCCAGCACTACAGGGGGGCAGGGCACTGAAGCTTTCTTT
CDR3 protein: CASTTGGQGTEAFF

D gene: NA
clone size: NA
V gene: TRBV2
J gene: TRBJ2-5
CDR3 DNA: TGTGCCAGCAGTGAAGCGCTACAGCAAGAGACCCAGTACTTC
CDR3 protein: CASSEALQQETQYF

D gene: NA
clone size: few
V gene: TRBV6-5
J gene: TRBJ2-6
CDR3 DNA: TGTGCCAGCAGTGCGGGCCTTCTCCGCGCTGGGGCCAACGTCCTGACTTTC
CDR3 protein: CASSAGLLRAGANVLTF

D gene: NA
clone size: NA
V gene: TRBV18
J gene: TRBJ1-2
CDR3 DNA: TGTGCCAGCTCCCCTGAAACGAGCTATGGCTACACCTTC
CDR3 protein: CASSPETSYGYTF

D gene: TRBD2
clone size: NA
V gene: TRBV19
J gene: TRBJ2-2
CDR3 DNA: TGTGCCAGTAGTATGTATTCGGGACTAGCGGCCACCGGGGAGCTGTTTTTT
CDR3 protein: CASSMYSGLAATGELFF

D gene: NA
clone size: NA
V gene: TRBV7-2
J gene: TRBJ2-3
CDR3 DNA: TGTGCCAGCAGCTCCGCTAGCGCAGATACGCAGTATTTT
CDR3 protein: CASSSASADTQYF

D gene: NA
clone size: NA
V gene: TRBV5-1
J gene: TRBJ2-4
CDR3 DNA: TGCGCCAGCAGCGCAGGCGAGGTGGTGCACATTCAGTACTTC
CDR3 protein: CASSAGEVVHIQYF

D gene: TRBD1
clone size: NA
V gene: TRBV5-1
J gene: TRBJ1-4
CDR3 DNA: TGCGCCAGCAGCCTGGACAGGGGAGGGGGATATAATGAAAAACTGTTTTTT
CDR3 protein: CASSLDRGGGYNEKLFF

D gene: NA
clone size: NA
V gene: TRBV29-1
J gene: TRBJ2-1
CDR3 DNA: TGCAGCGTTGAAAGCTTCAATGAGCAGTTCTTC
CDR3 protein: CSVESFNEQFF

D gene: TRBD2
clone size: few
V gene: TRBV5-1
J gene: TRBJ2-3
CDR3 DNA: TGCGCCAGCAGCTCTCGTAGCGGGACCCGCACAGATACGCAGTATTTT
CDR3 protein: CASSSRSGTRTDTQYF

D gene: NA
clone size: few
V gene: TRBV3-1
J gene: TRBJ2-2
CDR3 DNA: TGTGCCAGCAGCCCCCAGAACAGCCCGGGGGAGCTGTTTTTT
CDR3 protein: CASSPQNSPGELFF

D gene: NA
clone size: few
V gene: TRBV6-2/TRBV6-3
J gene: TRBJ2-7
CDR3 DNA: TGTGCCAGCAGTTTGAGGAGGGACAGACGAACCTACGAGCAGTACTTC
CDR3 protein: CASSLRRDRRTYEQYF

D gene: NA
clone size: few
V gene: TRBV20-1
J gene: TRBJ1-2
CDR3 DNA: TGCAGTGCTCCCCCCGGGCTCTATGGCTACACCTTC
CDR3 protein: CSAPPGLYGYTF

D gene: NA
clone size: NA
V gene: TRBV20-1
J gene: TRBJ2-1
CDR3 DNA: TGCAGTGCTAGAGATAATTTCGTAAACCTCAATGAGCAGTTCTTC
CDR3 protein: CSARDNFVNLNEQFF

D gene: NA
clone size: NA
V gene: TRBV19
J gene: TRBJ1-1
CDR3 DNA: TGTGCCAGTAGTACGGGCGGGAACACTGAAGCTTTCTTT
CDR3 protein: CASSTGGNTEAFF

D gene: NA
clone size: NA
V gene: TRBV30
J gene: TRBJ2-7
CDR3 DNA: TGTGCCTGGAGTGCCAACCGGATGGGGGAGCAGTACTTC
CDR3 protein: CAWSANRMGEQYF

D gene: NA
clone size: NA
V gene: TRBV29-1
J gene: TRBJ1-1
CDR3 DNA: TGCAGCGTTGAAGATGGCATGAGCATCGCTTTCTTT
CDR3 protein: CSVEDGMSIAFF

D gene: NA
clone size: NA
V gene: TRBV11-1
J gene: TRBJ2-3
CDR3 DNA: TGTGCCAGCAACAGGGAAGGGGCCACAGATACGCAGTATTTT
CDR3 protein: CASNREGATDTQYF

D gene: NA
clone size: NA
V gene: TRBV30
J gene: TRBJ1-2
CDR3 DNA: TGTGCCTGGACCAATGACGGGCTGAGCTACACCTTC
CDR3 protein: CAWTNDGLSYTF

D gene: NA
clone size: NA
V gene: TRBV30
J gene: TRBJ2-2
CDR3 DNA: TGTGCCTGGAGTGTACGACAGGACTCCACCGGGGAGCTGTTTTTT
CDR3 protein: CAWSVRQDSTGELFF

D gene: NA
clone size: NA
V gene: TRBV7-3
J gene: TRBJ2-5
CDR3 DNA: TGTGCCAGCAGCTGGACAGCCGAAGAGACCCAGTACTTC
CDR3 protein: CASSWTAEETQYF

D gene: NA
clone size: NA
V gene: TRBV7-8
J gene: TRBJ1-2
CDR3 DNA: TGTGCCAGCAGCCCTCAAGGGCAGGGAGACTATGGCTACACCTTC
CDR3 protein: CASSPQGQGDYGYTF

D gene: NA
clone size: NA
V gene: TRBV5-1
J gene: TRBJ1-5
CDR3 DNA: TGCGCCAGCAGCTTGGATGGCAGAAGAGATCAGCCCCAGCATTTT
CDR3 protein: CASSLDGRRDQPQHF

D gene: NA
clone size: NA
V gene: TRBV27
J gene: TRBJ2-2
CDR3 DNA: TGTGCCAGCAGTTCAGGTCCCTCTTGGAGTACCGGGGAGCTGTTTTTT
CDR3 protein: CASSSGPSWSTGELFF

D gene: NA
clone size: NA
V gene: TRBV9
J gene: TRBJ2-1
CDR3 DNA: TGTGCCAGCAGCCCTCGGCCTGGGGGCGGCAATGAGCAGTTCTTC
CDR3 protein: CASSPRPGGGNEQFF

D gene: NA
clone size: few
V gene: TRBV2
J gene: TRBJ2-1
CDR3 DNA: TGTGCCAGCAGTGCGCGGTATGAGCAGTTCTTC
CDR3 protein: CASSARYEQFF

D gene: NA
clone size: NA
V gene: TRBV2
J gene: TRBJ2-5
CDR3 DNA: TGTGCCAGCAGTGTCCTAGCGACTGTCGAGACCCAGTACTTC
CDR3 protein: CASSVLATVETQYF

D gene: TRBD1
clone size: many
V gene: TRBV5-1
J gene: TRBJ1-5
CDR3 DNA: TGCGCCAGCAGCTTGGGGACAGGGCTGCCCCAGCATTTT
CDR3 protein: CASSLGTGLPQHF

D gene: NA
clone size: NA
V gene: TRBV6-2/TRBV6-3
J gene: TRBJ2-7
CDR3 DNA: TGTGCCAGCAGGGACATGGCCCCCTTGGAGCAGTACTTC
CDR3 protein: CASRDMAPLEQYF

D gene: TRBD2
clone size: many
V gene: TRBV11-2
J gene: TRBJ2-1
CDR3 DNA: TGTGCCAGCAGCTTACCGGGGCGGGGGGAGCAGTTCTTC
CDR3 protein: CASSLPGRGEQFF

D gene: NA
clone size: many
V gene: TRBV21-1
J gene: TRBJ1-2
CDR3 DNA: TGTGCCAGCAGCAAAGAACCCGGCTACACCTTC
CDR3 protein: CASSKEPGYTF

D gene: NA
clone size: NA
V gene: TRBV12-3/TRBV12-4
J gene: TRBJ2-5
CDR3 DNA: TGTGCCAGCAGTGGGGGCCCAGAGACCCAGTACTTC
CDR3 protein: CASSGGPETQYF

D gene: NA
clone size: few
V gene: TRBV6-1
J gene: TRBJ1-5
CDR3 DNA: TGTGCCAGCAGTCGCGACAGCCATCAGCCCCAGCATTTT
CDR3 protein: CASSRDSHQPQHF

D gene: TRBD1
clone size: NA
V gene: TRBV20-1
J gene: TRBJ1-2
CDR3 DNA: TGCAGTGCTCCCTCTCGAGGACAGGACCACCTTGGCGGGTACACCTTC
CDR3 protein: CSAPSRGQDHLGGYTF

D gene: NA
clone size: NA
V gene: TRBV10-3
J gene: TRBJ2-5
CDR3 DNA: TGTGCCATCAGGGGCGGGGAGACCCAGTACTTC
CDR3 protein: CAIRGGETQYF

D gene: NA
clone size: NA
V gene: TRBV12-3/TRBV12-4
J gene: TRBJ1-3
CDR3 DNA: TGTGCCAGCAGTCGGTTGCGGACAAGCTCTGGAAACACCATATATTTT
CDR3 protein: CASSRLRTSSGNTIYF

D gene: NA
clone size: few
V gene: TRBV4-1
J gene: TRBJ1-3
CDR3 DNA: TGCGCCAGCAGCCAATTAAGCTCTGGAAACACCATATATTTT
CDR3 protein: CASSQLSSGNTIYF

D gene: TRBD2
clone size: NA
V gene: TRBV20-1
J gene: TRBJ2-1
CDR3 DNA: TGCAGTGCTAGCCTGGCTAGCGGGGGGGCGAATGAGCAGTTCTTC
CDR3 protein: CSASLASGGANEQFF